This passage covers 5 T cell receptor beta chains from one sample sequenced in a study of T-cell memory formation after mild COVID-19. Via MiXCR, TCRdb re-called the 5' RACE reads, giving one row per CDR3 protein. The table includes under 450,000 distinct CDR3 sequences, about 22% detected once. The material sequenced was PBMCs or a T cell subset sorted from them (not recorded which). The receptors were sampled from an adult woman who had mild COVID-19 (a few samples of this study predate the infection). Cell type and time point are not known.

This clonotype has only a few counts. The genes are TRBV5-1 and TRBJ2-3, with D possibly being TRBD1 or TRBD2 (6 bases each). In germline, CDR1 is SGHRS, CDR2 YFSETQ. The CDR3 sequence is 16 residues long. The V gene lost 0 bases and the J gene lost 5 bases, with 16 bases spanning the gap. CDR3 bases: TGCGCCAGCAGCTTGGAGGTCGGGGGCGCCGGAGATACGCAGTATTTT. It yields the protein CASSLEVGGAGDTQYF.

Points on this clonotype: One junction end does not reproduce the germline sequence, and a read error may be involved. J is TRBJ2-1 and V is TRBV18; tentatively, D is TRBD2 (6 bases). The CDR3 sequence is 16 residues long. Germline CDR1 KGHSH, CDR2 LQKENI. The CDR3 region has the DNA TGTGCCAGCTCCCCACTTGCCGGGAGCTCCTACAATGAGCAGTTCTTC. This codes for CASSPLAGSSYNEQFF.

This clonotype has just a few counts. The genes are TRBV5-5 and TRBJ1-2; D is uncertain. The CDR3 length is 16 residues. V was pared by 0 bases and J by 5 bases, with 17 bases between. CDR1 SGHKS and CDR2 YYEKEE come from the germline V gene (reference sequence). The DNA of the CDR3 is TGTGCCAGCAGCTTGGGGTTTCAGGACGTGAAATATGGCTACACCTTC. Its protein product is CASSLGFQDVKYGYTF.

This clonotype appeared a few times. The rearrangement uses TRBV6-5 and TRBJ2-3, with 7 nucleotides matching TRBD1. Losses at the gene ends were 6 bases for V and 1 base for J; bases not matched to a gene: 7. Germline CDR1 MNHEY, CDR2 SVGAGI. This CDR3 is built from 15 residues. The CDR3 reads CASRGDSRRTDTQYF. The CDR3 coding sequence is TGTGCCAGCAGGGGGGACAGTCGCCGCACAGATACGCAGTATTTT.

The chain employs TRBV12-3 or TRBV12-4 and TRBJ2-1, with D unclear. V was clipped by 6 bases and J by 2 bases, with 17 bases between them. The CDR3 length is 16 residues. The CDR3 sequence is CASRTLVGTTYNEQFF. CDR3 DNA: TGTGCCAGCAGGACTCTCGTGGGAACCACCTACAATGAGCAGTTCTTC.